This T cell receptor (beta chain) was observed in a study of cytomegalovirus exposure and HLA in healthy donors. It was with 60 Vbeta and 13 Jbeta primers that the PCR ran. Sequenced by immunoSEQ multiplex PCR; TCRdb stores in-frame clones only, minus some. The sample carries 100,000 or so clones, around three quarters recorded once. Study results and limitations: Compared with the approximately 700-donor mean, an Asian-associated ancestry cluster reportedly had fewer N-insertions, according to a later analysis.

A word on this clone: Its specificity is not known.

V was cut by 2 bases and J by 0 bases, with 5 bases left in between. Germline CDR1 and CDR2: MNHEY and SVGAGI. CDR3 length: 13 residues. The receptor's source is a female donor in good health and CMV-seronegative. Material for sequencing was PBMCs. The rearrangement uses TRBV6-5 and TRBJ2-7; unclear D gene. This CDR3 is CASSYPGSYEQYF. CDR3 DNA: TGTGCCAGCAGTTACCCGGGCTCCTACGAGCAGTACTTC.